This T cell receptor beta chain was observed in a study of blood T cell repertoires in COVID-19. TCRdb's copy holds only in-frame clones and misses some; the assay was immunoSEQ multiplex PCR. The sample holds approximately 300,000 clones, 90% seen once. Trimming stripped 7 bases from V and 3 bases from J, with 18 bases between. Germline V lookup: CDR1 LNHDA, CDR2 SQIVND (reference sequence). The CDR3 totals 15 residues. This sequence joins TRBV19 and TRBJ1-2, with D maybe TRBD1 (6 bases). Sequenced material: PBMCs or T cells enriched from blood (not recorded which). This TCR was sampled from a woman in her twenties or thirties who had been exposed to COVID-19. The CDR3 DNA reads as TGTGCCAGTACCCGGGGGGGGGCGGACGACTATGGCTACACCTTC. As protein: CASTRGGADDYGYTF.